The 21 T cell receptor beta chains given below trace back to one sample, sequenced in a study of beta chain features in type 1 diabetes. Expressed TCRB transcripts were sequenced, since all the RNA that had been isolated was reverse transcribed. Profiling relied on immunoSEQ multiplex PCR, and the TCRdb table lists in-frame clones only, not all of them. The repertoire holds 900,000 or so clones, with about a sixth as singletons. Sequenced input: naive CD4+ T cells from blood. These TCRs come from a woman between 18 and 30 years old in good health.

This clone was picked up a small number of times. The same CDR3 can be traced to other DNA sequences in this sample. The V and J genes are TRBV18 and TRBJ2-7, with TRBD1 matching 8 bases. The CDR3 runs 13 residues. V lost 6 bases and J lost 4; bases outside the gene matches: 5. Germline CDR1 reads KGHSH; CDR2 reads LQKENI. In nucleotides, the CDR3 is TGTGCCAGCTCTCAAGGACAGGGTTACGAGCAGTACTTC. Encoded protein: CASSQGQGYEQYF.

This clone was found a few times. The gene calls are TRBV4-2 and TRBJ2-3; no firm D call. The V gene lost 4 bases and the J gene lost 5 bases, with 13 bases spanning the gap. This CDR3 spans 14 amino acids. Per the germline V gene, CDR1 is LGHNA and CDR2 is YNFKEQ. DNA of the CDR3: TGTGCCAGCAGCCCCCAAATGACCCGAGATACGCAGTATTTT. Translated, it gives CASSPQMTRDTQYF.

V and J are TRBV9 and TRBJ2-1; D gene uncertain. The germline CDR1 and CDR2 sequences are SGDLS and YYNGEE. CDR3 size: 15 residues. Trimming took off 6 bases at V and 6 bases at J, with 19 bases between the two ends. CDR3 coding DNA: TGTGCCAGCACCCCGAGGCGTGATAGCTTCAATGAGCAGTTCTTC. The encoded protein is CASTPRRDSFNEQFF.

This clone was seen only a few times. The chain has TRBV7-2 and TRBJ1-2; TRBD1 agrees at 7 bases. The CDR3 consists of 14 residues. Per the germline V gene, CDR1 is SGHTA and CDR2 is FQGNSA. The V and J ends lost 5 bases and 2 bases, in that order; junction bases with no gene match: 5. The CDR3 sequence is CASSPGQRNYGYTF. The CDR3 region has the DNA TGTGCCAGCAGCCCGGGACAGCGAAACTATGGCTACACCTTC.

The chain combines TRBV9 with TRBJ2-5, with TRBD1 matching over 10 bases. The CDR3 totals 16 residues. Germline V lookup: CDR1 SGDLS, CDR2 YYNGEE. The V segment lost 4 bases and the J segment 5 bases; nucleotides outside the gene matches: 11. The DNA of the CDR3 is TGTGCCAGCAGCCCAGGGACAGGGGCGAATTGGGAGACCCAGTACTTC. It codes for CASSPGTGANWETQYF.

The V and J genes are TRBV4-3 and TRBJ1-2, with D uncertain. The germline CDR1 and CDR2 sequences are LGHNA and YSLEER. CDR3 length: 14 residues. V lost 0 bases to trimming and J lost 2 bases, with 7 bases between them. The CDR3 sequence is CASSQEPDNYGYTF. The DNA of the CDR3 is TGCGCCAGCAGCCAAGAACCAGACAACTATGGCTACACCTTC.

The V gene is TRBV6-5, the J gene TRBJ2-1; D is uncertain. The germline V gene has CDR1 MNHEY and CDR2 SVGAGI. The CDR3 totals 14 residues. Trimming took off 11 bases at V and 4 bases at J, with 18 bases between the two ends. The CDR3 region is CAVSRAEVYNEQFF. The CDR3 coding sequence is TGTGCCGTCTCCCGGGCAGAGGTATACAATGAGCAGTTCTTC.

There are a few counts of this clone. The chain carries TRBV11-2 and TRBJ2-5, with 7 bases aligning to TRBD1. The V gene end was trimmed by 4 bases and the J gene end by 3 bases; junction bases not matched to a gene: 5. Germline-derived CDR1 and CDR2 are SGHAT and FQNNGV. The CDR3 runs 14 residues. The CDR3 protein is CASSWNRGKETQYF. The CDR3 nucleotides read TGTGCCAGCAGCTGGAACAGGGGTAAAGAGACCCAGTACTTC. The variable domain in full, with the rest retrieved from reference TRBV11-2 and TRBJ2-5, is EAGVAQSPRYKIIEKRQSVAFWCNPISGHATLYWYQQILGQGPKLLIQFQNNGVVDDSQLPKDRFSAERLKGVDSTLKIQPAKLEDSAVYLCASSWNRGKETQYFGPGTRLLVL.

The CDR3 DNA sequence: TGTGCCAGTTCGCTAGGACCGCGCGGCAGCAGCACAGATACGCAGTATTTT. Its translation: CASSLGPRGSSTDTQYF. The rearrangement links TRBV19 to TRBJ2-3; D call uncertain. Germline loops: CDR1 LNHDA, CDR2 SQIVND (reference sequence). The CDR3 runs to 17 residues. The V gene lost 8 bases and the J gene lost 0 bases, with 21 bases spanning the gap.

The V and J genes are TRBV29-1 and TRBJ1-1; D gene unclear. Trimming pared 4 bases from V and 5 bases from J, leaving 8 bases between. Germline V gives CDR1 SQVTM, CDR2 ANQGSEA. This CDR3 contains 11 residues. CDR3 nucleotide sequence: TGCAGCGTTGTCCGCTCTACTGAAGCTTTCTTT. Amino acids: CSVVRSTEAFF.

This sequence joins TRBV5-6 and TRBJ1-2; D unresolved. The V end lost 0 bases, the J end lost 7 bases, and 7 bases lay between the germline ends. There are 12 residues in the CDR3. Per the germline V gene, CDR1 is SGHDT and CDR2 is YYEEEE. CDR3 protein: CASSLALGGYTF. DNA of the CDR3: TGTGCCAGCAGCTTGGCCCTTGGTGGCTACACCTTC.

This clone was observed a handful of times. This chain links TRBV5-1 with TRBJ2-3; TRBD2 matches 7 bases. CDR3 size: 15 residues. The V gene's germline CDR1 is SGHRS and CDR2 YFSETQ. The ends lost 4 bases at V and 1 base at J; junction bases unmatched: 6. In DNA form, the CDR3 reads TGCGCCAGCAGCCCCTTGGCGGGAGGCACAGATACGCAGTATTTT. It encodes CASSPLAGGTDTQYF.

The chain carries TRBV19 and TRBJ1-1, with D possibly being TRBD1 (5 bases). Trimming took off 3 bases at V and 0 bases at J, with 11 bases between the two ends. CDR1 LNHDA and CDR2 SQIVND come from the germline V gene (reference sequence). The CDR3 length is 15 residues. Written as DNA, the CDR3 is TGTGCCAGTAGTATTATGGCAGGGCTGAACACTGAAGCTTTCTTT. The encoded protein is CASSIMAGLNTEAFF.

The V and J genes are TRBV5-1 and TRBJ2-5; D is unresolved. This CDR3 spans 14 amino acids. Per germline, CDR1 SGHRS and CDR2 YFSETQ. V was pared by 0 bases and J by 5 bases, with 11 bases between. The CDR3 is CASSLVQRVETQYF. The DNA for the CDR3 is TGCGCCAGCAGCTTGGTTCAGAGAGTGGAGACCCAGTACTTC. Using reference TRBV5-1 and TRBJ2-5 for the parts outside the CDR3, the full variable domain is KAGVTQTPRYLIKTRGQQVTLSCSPISGHRSVSWYQQTPGQGLQFLFEYFSETQRNKGNFPGRFSGRQFSNSRSEMNVSTLELGDSALYLCASSLVQRVETQYFGPGTRLLVL.

This chain connects TRBV4-2 to TRBJ2-4; TRBD1 might be the D (5 bases). V lost 0 bases, J lost 0 bases, and 24 bases lay in between. This CDR3 contains 21 residues. Germline CDR1 is LGHNA and CDR2 is YNFKEQ. The CDR3 reads CASSQDFEDNPHLVAKNIQYF. The CDR3 region has the DNA TGTGCCAGCAGCCAAGATTTCGAGGACAATCCCCACCTCGTAGCCAAAAACATTCAGTACTTC.

The chain joins TRBV6-4 to TRBJ2-3; 9 positions agree with TRBD1. The CDR3 runs to 15 residues. The V gene's germline CDR1 is MRHNA and CDR2 SNTAGT. With V trimmed by 4 bases and J by 4 bases, 6 bases remained unmatched. The CDR3 DNA follows: TGTGCCAGCAGTGCGACAGGGGGGTTCGCAGATACGCAGTATTTT. Translating it yields CASSATGGFADTQYF.

In this sample, this clone turned up a few times. The chain combines TRBV2 with TRBJ1-2; D is uncertain. V was pared by 7 bases and J by 2 bases, with 14 bases between. This CDR3 is 14 amino acids long. CDR1 and CDR2 from the germline V gene are SNHLY and FYNNEI. Written as DNA, the CDR3 is TGTGCCAGCACTGGAGGGTTACGAAACTATGGCTACACCTTC. This encodes CASTGGLRNYGYTF.

This clone was seen a few times. This rearrangement joins TRBV7-2 to TRBJ2-3; D possibly corresponds to TRBD1 (6 bases). The CDR3 covers 15 residues. Germline assignment: CDR1 SGHTA and CDR2 FQGNSA. V dropped 7 bases and J dropped 1 base, with 15 bases sitting between them. CDR3 DNA sequence: TGTGCCAGCACGTACAGGGCGGTGGGCACAGATACGCAGTATTTT. Residues: CASTYRAVGTDTQYF.

This clone was counted only a few times. The J gene is TRBJ1-2, the V gene TRBV7-9; 9 positions match TRBD1. This CDR3 spans 15 amino acids. Germline CDR1 SEHNR, CDR2 FQNEAQ (reference sequence). V was pared by 5 bases and J by 4 bases, with 8 bases of the junction left unmatched. The CDR3 sequence: CASSHYRGPSYGYTF. In nucleotides, the CDR3 is TGTGCCAGCAGCCATTACAGGGGGCCGAGCTATGGCTACACCTTC.

The chain uses TRBV6-5 and TRBJ2-7; 7 bases agree with TRBD1. The germline gives CDR1 MNHEY, CDR2 SVGAGI. V trimming: 2 bases; J trimming: 2 bases; junction bases outside the gene matches: 6. This CDR3 is 15 amino acids long. CDR3 residues: CASSYTGTDPYEQYF. The CDR3, as DNA: TGTGCCAGCAGTTACACCGGGACAGACCCCTACGAGCAGTACTTC.

This clone was observed a few times. The chain uses TRBV5-1 and TRBJ2-1; tentative D call: TRBD2 (6 bases). Trimming shortened V by 0 bases and J by 8 bases, and 15 bases separated the two germline ends. The CDR3 is made up of 15 amino acids. The germline gives CDR1 SGHRS, CDR2 YFSETQ. CDR3 sequence: CASSLVPGEGHEQFF. The CDR3 coding sequence is TGCGCCAGCAGCTTGGTTCCGGGAGAGGGTCATGAGCAGTTCTTC.